These 21 T cell receptor beta chains were all obtained from the same sample, sequenced in a study of OX40 agonist ivuxolimab in advanced cancers. Sequencing was performed with immunoSEQ multiplex PCR; in TCRdb, only in-frame clones are kept and a portion is missing. Among tens of thousands of clones listed, 70% to 90% were seen once. Specimen: CD4+ or CD8+ T cells sorted from blood, collected in a trial of the OX40 agonist ivuxolimab. The receptors stem from an adult with an advanced solid tumor such as melanoma, head and neck, liver or kidney cancer.

The chain is built from TRBV6-6 and TRBJ2-5; TRBD1 matches 7 bases. The CDR3 loop spans 14 amino acids. The J segment lost 3 bases and the V segment lost 7 bases, leaving 8 bases of the junction unmatched. Germline CDR1 MNHNY, CDR2 SVGAGI (reference sequence). The CDR3 sequence: CASTRQGLKETQYF. The CDR3 DNA is TGTGCCAGCACCAGACAGGGTTTGAAAGAGACCCAGTACTTC.

This rearrangement joins TRBV6-5 to TRBJ2-3, with D perhaps being TRBD1 or TRBD2 (5 bases each). CDR3 length: 14 amino acids. Trimming left V 6 bases short and J 0 bases short, with 10 bases between. Germline CDR1 reads MNHEY; CDR2 reads SVGAGI. This CDR3 is CASRGTASTDTQYF. CDR3 in DNA: TGTGCCAGCAGGGGGACGGCTAGCACAGATACGCAGTATTTT.

The V and J genes are TRBV10-3 and TRBJ1-1; D unresolved. Trimming took 6 bases from V and 2 from J, leaving 10 bases between them. The CDR3 spans 13 residues. Germline values: CDR1 ENHRY, CDR2 SYGVKD. CDR3 sequence reads: CAIRLTANTEAFF. The DNA for the CDR3 is TGTGCCATCAGGCTCACAGCTAACACTGAAGCTTTCTTT.

The chain couples TRBV5-4 to TRBJ1-2; 8 nucleotides line up with TRBD1. CDR3 length equals 13 residues. Germline-derived CDR1 and CDR2 are SGHNT and YYREEE (reference sequence). Unmatched junction bases numbered 5, after V lost 4 bases and J lost 6 bases. CDR3 DNA sequence: TGTGCCAGCAGCCCCAGGGGGCTTCATGGCTACACCTTC. It codes for CASSPRGLHGYTF.

This chain connects TRBV10-2 to TRBJ1-1; 7 bases fit TRBD1. This CDR3 is built from 13 residues. Germline V CDR1 and CDR2: WSHSY, SAAADI. V was pared by 6 bases and J by 6 bases, with 7 bases of the junction left unmatched. The CDR3 sequence is CASSDRAAAEAFF. CDR3 coding DNA: TGCGCCAGCAGCGACAGGGCAGCGGCTGAAGCTTTCTTT.

The rearrangement uses TRBV5-8 and TRBJ2-7; D assignment may be TRBD1 or TRBD2 (5 bases each). The V gene lost 3 bases and the J gene lost 6 bases, with 16 bases spanning the gap. Per germline, CDR1 SGHTS and CDR2 YDEGEE. The CDR3 has 14 amino acids. For the CDR3, the DNA is TGTGCCAGCAGCTCCTACCGGGGCCTCGCCGAGCAGTACTTC. Translated, it gives CASSSYRGLAEQYF.

This chain joins TRBV14 and TRBJ1-3; no clear D gene. The CDR3 covers 18 residues. The germline V and J ends were trimmed by 2 bases and 0 bases, with 17 bases remaining between them. Looked up from germline, CDR1 is SGHDN and CDR2 is FVKESK. CDR3 residues: CASSQPERLSFSGNTIYF. The CDR3 coding sequence is TGTGCCAGCAGCCAACCTGAGCGCCTTTCTTTCTCTGGAAACACCATATATTTT.

CDR3 DNA: TGTGCCAGCTCCCAGCAGACAGGGGTAGTCTACGAGCAGTACTTC. Its translation: CASSQQTGVVYEQYF. This chain joins TRBV18 and TRBJ2-7; 8 bases line up with TRBD1. Trimming at V came to 6 bases and at J to 3 bases, leaving 10 bases not matched to a gene. This CDR3 spans 15 amino acids. Looked up from germline, CDR1 is KGHSH and CDR2 is LQKENI.

The genes are TRBV5-8 and TRBJ1-5; 7 positions agree with TRBD1. J was trimmed by 2 bases and V by 3 bases; bases with no gene match: 11. The CDR3 sequence is 17 residues long. The germline CDR1 and CDR2 sequences are SGHTS and YDEGEE. CDR3 in amino acids: CASSSDPGGSGNQPQHF. For the CDR3, the DNA is TGTGCCAGCAGCTCTGATCCAGGGGGATCGGGCAATCAGCCCCAGCATTTT.

V usage is TRBV15 and J usage is TRBJ2-1, with TRBD2 matching 7 bases. Per the germline V gene, CDR1 is LNHNV and CDR2 is YYDKDF (reference sequence). V trimming: 5 bases; J trimming: 4 bases; junction bases outside the gene matches: 20. This CDR3 is 19 amino acids long. CDR3 DNA sequence: TGTGCCACCAGCGGCCTTGTGGGGGGAGGGGTAGGCGGATACAATGAGCAGTTCTTC. Its translation: CATSGLVGGGVGGYNEQFF.

V and J are TRBV19 and TRBJ1-1; perhaps TRBD1 as D (5 bases). V lost 6 bases and J 1 base, leaving 12 bases between the germline ends. This CDR3 comprises 14 residues. CDR1 is LNHDA, CDR2 SQIVND, per germline (reference sequence). This chain's CDR3 is CASSAGFTNTEAFF. The DNA for the CDR3 is TGTGCCAGTAGCGCAGGGTTTACGAACACTGAAGCTTTCTTT.

The V gene is TRBV6-1, the J gene TRBJ2-2, with 8 bases matching TRBD2. V shed 4 bases, J shed 1 base, and the junction held 5 bases outside the gene matches. The CDR3 is made up of 16 amino acids. Germline V gene sequence: CDR1 MNHNS, CDR2 SASEGT. This chain's CDR3 is CASSVGLAGNTGELFF. The CDR3 coding sequence is TGTGCCAGCAGTGTTGGCCTAGCGGGGAACACCGGGGAGCTGTTTTTT.

The V call is TRBV11-2, the J call TRBJ2-2; D gene uncertain. The CDR3 has 16 residues. CDR1 is SGHAT, CDR2 FQNNGV, per germline. V shed 1 base and J shed 0 bases, with 9 bases lying between them. The CDR3: CASSLVSVANTGELFF. CDR3 DNA: TGTGCCAGCAGCTTAGTGTCGGTGGCGAACACCGGGGAGCTGTTTTTT.

This chain uses TRBV4-2 with TRBJ2-5; 9 positions match TRBD2. The CDR3 is made up of 15 amino acids. V dropped 1 base and J dropped 0; count of bases not matched to a gene: 0. Per germline, CDR1 LGHNA and CDR2 YNFKEQ. The CDR3 loop reads CASSQGGGDQETQYF. The DNA for the CDR3 is TGTGCCAGCAGCCAAGGCGGGGGGGACCAAGAGACCCAGTACTTC.

This chain uses TRBV29-1 with TRBJ2-7; unclear D gene. Germline V gene lookup returns CDR1 SQVTM and CDR2 ANQGSEA. The CDR3 spans 12 residues. Deletions cut 2 bases from V and 3 bases from J, with 8 bases between. Here the CDR3 reads CSVEKEGYEQYF. In nucleotides, the CDR3 is TGCAGCGTTGAAAAGGAAGGCTACGAGCAGTACTTC.

The chain combines TRBV25-1 with TRBJ1-4; 7 bases map to TRBD1. Trimming cost V 6 bases and J 5 bases; bases outside gene matches: 0. The CDR3 runs 12 residues. Germline-derived CDR1 and CDR2 are MGHDK and SYGVNS. The CDR3 DNA reads as TGTGCCAGCAGACAGGGGAATGAAAAACTGTTTTTT. Amino acid sequence: CASRQGNEKLFF.

This clone was recorded a few times. This chain connects TRBV7-2 to TRBJ1-1; D remains ambiguous. The germline CDR1 and CDR2 sequences are SGHTA and FQGNSA. This CDR3 spans 13 amino acids. Trimming took off 5 bases at V and 3 bases at J, with 10 bases between the two ends. CDR3 sequence: CASSLDGYTEAFF. The CDR3 DNA follows: TGTGCCAGCAGCCTTGACGGCTACACTGAAGCTTTCTTT.

This chain links TRBV4-1 with TRBJ2-6; D might be TRBD2 (6 bases). Germline values: CDR1 MGHRA, CDR2 YSYEKL. This CDR3 is built from 18 residues. Trimming left V 4 bases short and J 0 bases short, with 16 bases between. This CDR3 is CASSLALGGSSGANVLTF. DNA for the CDR3: TGCGCCAGCAGCCTGGCCCTGGGGGGAAGCTCTGGGGCCAACGTCCTGACTTTC.

The chain couples TRBV9 to TRBJ1-6; D is unclear. Germline-derived CDR1 and CDR2 are SGDLS and YYNGEE. The CDR3 length is 13 residues. Trimming shortened V by 0 bases and J by 7 bases, and 5 bases separated the two germline ends. CDR3 sequence: CASSVAGNSPLHF. As DNA, the CDR3 is TGTGCCAGCAGCGTAGCGGGGAATTCACCCCTCCACTTT.

V is TRBV19 and J is TRBJ2-1; perhaps TRBD1 as D (6 bases). Per germline, CDR1 LNHDA and CDR2 SQIVND (reference sequence). V lost 3 bases and J lost 6, with 9 bases in between. The CDR3 is made up of 13 amino acids. CDR3 in DNA: TGTGCCAGTAGTATGGTAGGGGGCAATGAGCAGTTCTTC. Its translation is CASSMVGGNEQFF.

The V call is TRBV7-9, the J call TRBJ2-2; 7 nucleotides align to TRBD2. J gave up 4 bases and V 8 bases, and 16 bases lay outside the gene matches. The CDR3 spans 17 residues. The germline gives CDR1 SEHNR, CDR2 FQNEAQ (reference sequence). CDR3 sequence (DNA): TGTGCCAGCGGAGGGAGGGGCCATAGACCCATCACCGGGGAGCTGTTTTTT. Encoded protein: CASGGRGHRPITGELFF.